The present T cell receptor beta chain was sequenced within a study of Graves' ophthalmopathy and Graves' hyperthyroidism. Notes on this clonotype: Its antigen is still unknown.

By definition, stable hyperthyroidism involved no ophthalmopathy within 18 months of follow-up. Study observations and caveats: In blood, most expanded thyroid clonotypes above 0.001 frequency were also detected.

Amplification of TCR beta CDR3 regions used RNA transcripts. First-round RT-PCR relied on HTBI primers, and a second-round multiplex PCR came next. TCRdb passed the multiplex PCR reads through MiXCR, listing each CDR3 protein once. The sample shows 400,000 or so distinct CDR3 sequences, 15% to 20% of them seen only once. The sequenced sample consisted of peripheral blood. The sequence was collected from an adult woman with stable Graves' hyperthyroidism.

As DNA, the CDR3 is TGCGCCAGCAGCTTGGGGGACAGAACGGCTGAAGCTTTCTTT. Amino acids: CASSLGDRTAEAFF. The chain carries TRBV5-1 and TRBJ1-1; 7 bases align to TRBD1. J lost 6 bases, V lost 0 bases, and 5 bases had no gene match. CDR1 is SGHRS and CDR2 is YFSETQ in the germline V gene. This CDR3 has 14 residues.